A selection of T cell receptor beta chains follows, all from one sample in a study of PD-1 blockade in classical Hodgkin lymphoma. Libraries were prepared by immunoSEQ multiplex PCR; TCRdb keeps only in-frame clonotypes and omits some of them. Among 45,000 to 65,000 clones, about two thirds were seen once, and the ten largest hold approximately 15%. Sequenced here: peripheral blood mononuclear cells (PBMCs), sampled before the second cycle of nivolumab. The source is a human donor with classical Hodgkin lymphoma. Each CDR3 is given with its conserved first and last residue. The D gene is left open where the match is weak. Expanded clones get a size class; other rows say once, few or many, or leave the size out.

v_gene	d_gene	abundance	j_gene	CDR3aa	CDR3nt
TRBV2	NA	once	TRBJ1-4	CASRTGPLLANEKLFF	TGTGCCAGCAGGACAGGCCCTTTGTTGGCTAATGAAAAACTGTTTTTT
TRBV6-5	NA	NA	TRBJ1-1	CASRHGLLKVAEAFF	TGTGCCAGCAGGCACGGACTTCTGAAAGTAGCTGAAGCTTTCTTT
TRBV4-3	TRBD2	NA	TRBJ2-1	CASGARGELAGDNEQFF	TGCGCCAGCGGGGCTCGGGGCGAGCTAGCGGGAGACAATGAGCAGTTCTTC
TRBV7-9	NA	NA	TRBJ1-1	CASSLANEAFF	TGTGCCAGCAGCTTAGCAAATGAAGCTTTCTTT
TRBV19	NA	NA	TRBJ2-2	CASKGVVNTGELFF	TGTGCCAGTAAGGGGGTAGTCAACACCGGGGAGCTGTTTTTT
TRBV30	TRBD1	NA	TRBJ1-4	CAWSAGQGVEKLFF	TGTGCCTGGAGTGCGGGACAGGGGGTTGAAAAACTGTTTTTT
TRBV7-6	TRBD2	NA	TRBJ2-2	CASRLAGNTGELFF	TGTGCCAGCAGGCTAGCGGGAAACACCGGGGAGCTGTTTTTT
TRBV5-1	NA	few	TRBJ2-3	CASSLGRPGTDTQYF	TGCGCCAGCAGCTTGGGGCGCCCTGGGACAGATACGCAGTATTTT
TRBV29-1	TRBD1	NA	TRBJ2-1	CSPRGQGANEQFF	TGCAGCCCGCGGGGACAGGGGGCGAATGAGCAGTTCTTC
TRBV19	TRBD2	NA	TRBJ2-3	CASTRGGTSGARDTQYF	TGTGCCAGTACCCGAGGGGGGACTAGCGGGGCCCGGGATACGCAGTATTTT
TRBV7-6	TRBD2	NA	TRBJ2-1	CASSGLAGPNEQFF	TGTGCCAGCAGCGGACTAGCGGGTCCCAATGAGCAGTTCTTC
TRBV6-4	TRBD1	NA	TRBJ1-5	CASSRTRDRENQPQHF	TGTGCCAGCAGTAGAACCCGGGACAGAGAAAATCAGCCCCAGCATTTT
TRBV12-5	NA	NA	TRBJ2-5	CASGRDHPQETQYF	TGTGCTAGTGGCCGGGACCATCCACAAGAGACCCAGTACTTC
TRBV6-6	TRBD1	few	TRBJ1-5	CASSKPSDRAYQPQHF	TGTGCCAGCAGCAAGCCATCTGACAGGGCTTATCAGCCCCAGCATTTT
TRBV11-2	TRBD2	NA	TRBJ2-3	CASSLSGGLSTDTQYF	TGTGCCAGCAGCTTGAGCGGGGGACTAAGCACAGATACGCAGTATTTT
TRBV19	TRBD1	NA	TRBJ2-3	CASTRTGWDTQYF	TGTGCCAGTACCCGGACAGGTTGGGATACGCAGTATTTT
TRBV4-3	NA	NA	TRBJ1-1	CASSQDIWPRRENTEAFF	TGCGCCAGCAGCCAAGATATCTGGCCGCGTCGCGAGAACACTGAAGCTTTCTTT
TRBV19	NA	NA	TRBJ1-4	CASLKHGTNEKLFF	TGTGCCAGTCTAAAGCATGGAACTAATGAAAAACTGTTTTTT
TRBV7-3	NA	NA	TRBJ2-3	CASSLSTFLTADTQYF	TGTGCCAGCAGCTTATCAACGTTTTTAACGGCAGATACGCAGTATTTT
TRBV4-2	NA	NA	TRBJ1-1	CASSQDWASTEAFF	TGTGCCAGCAGCCAAGATTGGGCGAGCACTGAAGCTTTCTTT
TRBV27	NA	NA	TRBJ1-2	CASSLRPEGAPNYGYTF	TGTGCCAGCAGTTTACGGCCGGAAGGCGCCCCTAACTATGGCTACACCTTC
TRBV4-1	TRBD1	NA	TRBJ1-4	CASSHRFSPGTEAEKLFF	TGCGCCAGCAGCCACCGGTTCTCGCCCGGGACAGAGGCTGAAAAACTGTTTTTT
TRBV4-1	TRBD1	NA	TRBJ2-7	CASSQEPGTGRYEQYF	TGCGCCAGCAGCCAAGAGCCAGGGACAGGGAGGTACGAGCAGTACTTC
TRBV11-2	TRBD1	NA	TRBJ1-2	CASSLRPGQGAKDYGYTF	TGTGCCAGCAGCTTACGCCCGGGACAGGGGGCGAAGGACTATGGCTACACCTTC
TRBV7-2	NA	NA	TRBJ1-4	CASSFVGAANEKLFF	TGTGCCAGCAGCTTTGTGGGGGCTGCTAATGAAAAACTGTTTTTT
TRBV6-5	NA	NA	TRBJ2-2	CASSYSVTSAGELFF	TGTGCCAGCAGTTACTCGGTAACCTCGGCCGGGGAGCTGTTTTTT
TRBV6-5	NA	NA	TRBJ2-3	CASSSRTDTQYF	TGTGCCAGCAGTTCTAGAACAGATACGCAGTATTTT
TRBV11-2	NA	NA	TRBJ2-7	CASSLGPGDHEQYF	TGTGCCAGCAGCTTAGGGCCCGGGGATCACGAGCAGTACTTC
TRBV5-1	TRBD1	NA	TRBJ1-2	CASSLTGDYGYTF	TGCGCCAGCAGCTTGACAGGGGACTATGGCTACACCTTC
TRBV11-2	TRBD1	NA	TRBJ1-2	CASSSLRDRTLANYGYTF	TGTGCCAGCAGCTCGTTAAGGGACAGGACTTTAGCTAACTATGGCTACACCTTC
TRBV7-2	TRBD2	NA	TRBJ2-3	CASSLRTSGSLDTQYF	TGTGCCAGCAGCCTCAGGACTAGCGGGAGTTTAGATACGCAGTATTTT
TRBV7-3	NA	few	TRBJ2-1	CASSLSLGASNEQFF	TGTGCCAGCAGCTTATCCTTGGGGGCTTCTAATGAGCAGTTCTTC
TRBV6-7	NA	NA	TRBJ1-6	CASSTSRVLPLHF	TGTGCCAGCAGTACCTCGAGGGTTTTACCCCTCCACTTT
TRBV10-3	NA	NA	TRBJ2-3	CAISEISQRGSTDTQYF	TGTGCCATCAGTGAGATCTCCCAACGAGGTAGCACAGATACGCAGTATTTT
TRBV6-5	TRBD2	NA	TRBJ2-7	CASSYTTLAGDEQYF	TGTGCCAGCAGTTACACGACCCTAGCGGGGGACGAGCAGTACTTC
TRBV7-9	NA	NA	TRBJ2-5	CASSLAEGRQTQYF	TGTGCCAGCAGCTTAGCCGAGGGGCGGCAGACCCAGTACTTC
TRBV7-8	NA	NA	TRBJ1-3	CASSLGRAVSGNTIYF	TGTGCCAGCAGCTTAGGGAGGGCCGTCTCTGGAAACACCATATATTTT
TRBV7-2	NA	NA	TRBJ2-3	CASSLDLTGRTQYF	TGTGCCAGCAGCTTAGACCTCACCGGGCGTACGCAGTATTTT
TRBV28	NA	NA	TRBJ2-2	CASSFFSGTTGELFF	TGTGCCAGCAGTTTTTTCTCGGGCACCACCGGGGAGCTGTTTTTT
TRBV5-4	NA	NA	TRBJ1-3	CASSTQGRGSGNTIYF	TGTGCCAGCAGCACCCAGGGGAGGGGCTCTGGAAACACCATATATTTT
TRBV11-1	NA	once	TRBJ1-1	CASSLWPNTEAFF	TGTGCCAGCAGCTTATGGCCGAACACTGAAGCTTTCTTT
TRBV27	NA	NA	TRBJ2-7	CASGERFALGQYF	TGTGCCAGCGGAGAACGGTTTGCCTTGGGGCAGTACTTC